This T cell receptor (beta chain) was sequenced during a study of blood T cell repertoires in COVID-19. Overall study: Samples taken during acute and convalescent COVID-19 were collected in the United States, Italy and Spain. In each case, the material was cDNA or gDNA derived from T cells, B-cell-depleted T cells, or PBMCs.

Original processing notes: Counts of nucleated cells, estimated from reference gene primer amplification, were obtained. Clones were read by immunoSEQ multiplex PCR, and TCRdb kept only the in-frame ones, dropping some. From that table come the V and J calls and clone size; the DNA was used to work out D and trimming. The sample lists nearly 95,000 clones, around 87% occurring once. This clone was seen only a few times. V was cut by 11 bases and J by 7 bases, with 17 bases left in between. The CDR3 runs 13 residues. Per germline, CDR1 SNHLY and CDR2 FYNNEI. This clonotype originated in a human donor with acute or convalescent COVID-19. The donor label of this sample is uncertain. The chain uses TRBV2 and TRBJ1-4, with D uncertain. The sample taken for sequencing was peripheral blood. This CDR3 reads CALSYLGGEKLFF. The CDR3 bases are TGTGCCTTGAGTTACCTCGGAGGTGAAAAACTGTTTTTT.